These 13 T cell receptor beta chains share one sample of origin, sequenced in a study of T cell repertoires in cytomegalovirus infection. TCRdb redid the calling of the reads with MiXCR, one entry per CDR3 protein. Among approximately 550,000 distinct CDR3 sequences listed, approximately 15% were seen once. The source material was CD8+ T cells from PBMCs. These receptors originate from a human donor in good health (CMV status not recorded). Some clones in this sample may be carry-over from other donors' samples.

This chain uses TRBV4-1 with TRBJ1-1; 8 bases are shared with TRBD1. This CDR3 has 16 residues. The junction had 5 bases not matched to a gene; V was cut back by 0 bases and J by 2 bases. Germline CDR1 reads MGHRA; CDR2 reads YSYEKL. The CDR3 loop is CASSQEARGRNTEAFF. The CDR3, as DNA: TGCGCCAGCAGCCAAGAAGCCAGGGGGCGAAACACTGAAGCTTTCTTT.

V usage is TRBV29-1 and J usage is TRBJ2-1; 8 nucleotides match TRBD2. The CDR3 loop spans 14 amino acids. With V trimmed by 7 bases and J by 5 bases, 10 bases remained unmatched. The germline gives CDR1 SQVTM, CDR2 ANQGSEA. The CDR3 DNA is TGCAGCGCCGCCGGGGGGGGGGCCGACAATGAGCAGTTCTTC. This codes for CSAAGGGADNEQFF.

This chain uses TRBV5-4 with TRBJ1-1; TRBD1 might be the D (6 bases). The CDR3 covers 14 residues. V was cut by 4 bases and J by 5 bases, with 15 bases left in between. The germline gives CDR1 SGHNT, CDR2 YYREEE (reference sequence). CDR3 nucleotide sequence: TGTGCCAGCAGCGGGACGGGGGCTCGAACTGAAGCTTTCTTT. Protein product: CASSGTGARTEAFF.

This clonotype has a count of ten or more. The chain couples TRBV7-8 to TRBJ1-1; D is undetermined. The ends were cut back, 5 bases at V and 1 base at J, with 14 bases in the middle. Germline V CDR1 and CDR2: SGHVS, FQNEAQ. The CDR3 contains 15 residues. CDR3 sequence (DNA): TGTGCCAGCAGCCCCGTCCGGGGAGCGAACACTGAAGCTTTCTTT. As protein: CASSPVRGANTEAFF.

This clonotype was recorded many times. The chain employs TRBV12-3 or TRBV12-4 and TRBJ1-3, with TRBD1 identical over 7 bases. Trimming at V came to 6 bases and at J to 8 bases, leaving 10 bases not matched to a gene. The CDR3 contains 14 residues. The CDR3 sequence is CASSSTGREDTIYF. As DNA, the CDR3 is TGTGCCAGCAGCTCGACAGGGCGTGAGGACACCATATATTTT.

The chain couples TRBV19 to TRBJ2-2; TRBD2 agrees at 10 bases. The CDR3 has 15 residues. The germline CDR1 and CDR2 sequences are LNHDA and SQIVND (reference sequence). The V segment lost 3 bases and the J segment 4 bases; nucleotides outside the gene matches: 2. The CDR3: CASSILAGATGELFF. The CDR3 DNA reads as TGTGCCAGTAGTATCCTAGCGGGGGCCACCGGGGAGCTGTTTTTT. Together with reference TRBV19 and TRBJ2-2, the CDR3 gives the full variable domain: DGGITQSPKYLFRKEGQNVTLSCEQNLNHDAMYWYRQDPGQGLRLIYYSQIVNDFQKGDIAEGYSVSREKKESFPLTVTSAQKNPTAFYLCASSILAGATGELFFGEGSRLTVL.

This clonotype was observed many times. J is TRBJ1-5 and V is TRBV27, with D unresolved. Per germline, CDR1 MNHEY and CDR2 SMNVEV (reference sequence). CDR3 length: 15 amino acids. Between the trimmed V and J ends, which lost 6 bases and 0 bases, there was a span of 12 bases. The DNA of the CDR3 is TGTGCCAGCAGATCTCTGACGGATAGCAATCAGCCCCAGCATTTT. Translated: CASRSLTDSNQPQHF.

This clonotype was counted many times. The chain joins TRBV6-1 to TRBJ1-6; TRBD1 is a possible D gene (5 bases). This CDR3 comprises 18 residues. V was trimmed by 2 bases and J by 0 bases, leaving 14 bases between them. Looked up from germline, CDR1 is MNHNS and CDR2 is SASEGT. The CDR3 protein is CASSETPGPDSYNSPLHF. CDR3 coding DNA: TGTGCCAGCAGTGAAACTCCAGGGCCCGACTCCTATAATTCACCCCTCCACTTT.

In its sample, this clonotype was seen many times. This chain connects TRBV6-1 to TRBJ2-1; 11 bases are shared with TRBD2. This CDR3 is built from 13 residues. CDR1 MNHNS and CDR2 SASEGT come from the germline V gene. Unmatched junction bases numbered 6, after V lost 9 bases and J lost 8 bases. CDR3 amino acids: CASSGRARDEQFF. The CDR3 DNA reads TGTGCCAGTAGCGGGAGGGCAAGGGATGAGCAGTTCTTC.

This clonotype was found many times. J is TRBJ2-7 and V is TRBV6-2 or TRBV6-3, with 10 bases aligning to TRBD2. Trimming cost V 6 bases and J 2 bases; bases outside gene matches: 16. The germline V gene has CDR1 MNHEY and CDR2 SVGEGT. CDR3 size: 18 residues. The CDR3 nucleotides read TGTGCCAGCAGCCCCGCCTCTTCACTAGCGGGGCTCCCCTACGAGCAGTACTTC. Translated: CASSPASSLAGLPYEQYF.

This clonotype has a count of ten or more. The chain employs TRBV10-3 and TRBJ1-1; D uncertain. This CDR3 comprises 15 residues. The germline CDR1 and CDR2 sequences are ENHRY and SYGVKD. V gave up 3 bases and J gave up 3 bases, with 14 bases separating them. CDR3 sequence (DNA): TGTGCCATCAGTGATATCTCCCCCGGAGACACTGAAGCTTTCTTT. Amino acids: CAISDISPGDTEAFF.

This clonotype has a count of ten or more. The CDR3 DNA is TGTGCCAGCAGCTTTCCTCTAGAGGGGGGCGGGACGAACACTGAAGCTTTCTTT. The encoded protein is CASSFPLEGGGTNTEAFF. V is TRBV7-8 and J is TRBJ1-1; D perhaps matches TRBD1 (6 bases). Trimming stripped 3 bases from V and 1 base from J, with 21 bases between. CDR1 is SGHVS, CDR2 FQNEAQ, per germline. The CDR3 length is 18 residues.

Worth noting for this clonotype: A read error may account for a junction end that differs from germline. The J gene is TRBJ2-5, the V gene TRBV7-7, with a tentative D call TRBD2 (5 bases). This CDR3 has 14 amino acids. Germline V gives CDR1 SSHAT, CDR2 FNYEAQ (reference sequence). In nucleotides, the CDR3 is TGTGCTAGCAGCTTAGCAGACTATCAAGAGACCCAGTACTTC. This translates into CASSLADYQETQYF.